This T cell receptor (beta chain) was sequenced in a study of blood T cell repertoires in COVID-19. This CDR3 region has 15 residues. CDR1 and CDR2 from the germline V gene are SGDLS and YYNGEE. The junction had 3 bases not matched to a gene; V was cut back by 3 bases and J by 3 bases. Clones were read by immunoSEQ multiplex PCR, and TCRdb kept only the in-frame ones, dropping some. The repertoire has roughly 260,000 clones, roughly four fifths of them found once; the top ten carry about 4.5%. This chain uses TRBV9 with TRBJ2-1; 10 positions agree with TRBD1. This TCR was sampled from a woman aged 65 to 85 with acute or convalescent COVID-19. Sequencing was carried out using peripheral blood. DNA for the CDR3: TGTGCCAGCAGCGGCGGACAGGGGGGCTACAATGAGCAGTTCTTC. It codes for CASSGGQGGYNEQFF.